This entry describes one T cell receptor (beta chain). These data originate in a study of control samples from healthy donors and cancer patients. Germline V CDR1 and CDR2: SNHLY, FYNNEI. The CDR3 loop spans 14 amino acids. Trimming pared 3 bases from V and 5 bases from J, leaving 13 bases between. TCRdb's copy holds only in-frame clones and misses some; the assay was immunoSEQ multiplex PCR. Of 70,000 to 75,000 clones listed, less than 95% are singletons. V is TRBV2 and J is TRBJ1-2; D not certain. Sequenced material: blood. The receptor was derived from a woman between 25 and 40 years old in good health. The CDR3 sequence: CASSDQGSPYGYTF. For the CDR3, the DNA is TGTGCCAGCAGTGACCAAGGCAGTCCATATGGCTACACCTTC.